A single sample is the source of the 31 T cell receptor beta chains below, sequenced in a study of CD8 T cells in ankylosing spondylitis. Points from the study as a whole: Among TCR beta sequences, a motif of several highly homologous variants appeared characteristic of ankylosing spondylitis blood.

Their antigen targets remain unknown. Each CDR3 protein gets one entry after TCRdb re-called the 5' RACE reads with MiXCR. The sample lists 200,000 to 250,000 distinct CDR3 sequences; more than 5.5% were seen once. Sequenced input: blood, either unsorted or a sorted T cell fraction (not recorded which). All receptors derive from a male donor with ankylosing spondylitis.

The chain links TRBV5-5 to TRBJ2-7; 7 positions agree with TRBD2. V was pared by 0 bases and J by 6 bases, with 6 bases of the junction left unmatched. Germline-derived CDR1 and CDR2 are SGHKS and YYEKEE (reference sequence). This CDR3 contains 14 residues. CDR3: CASSLGRGLREQYF. As DNA, the CDR3 is TGTGCCAGCAGCTTGGGACGGGGACTACGCGAGCAGTACTTC.

The chain couples TRBV13 to TRBJ2-2; D is possibly TRBD1 or TRBD2 (5 bases each). This CDR3 spans 14 amino acids. V gave up 3 bases and J gave up 2 bases, with 7 bases separating them. Per germline, CDR1 PRHDT and CDR2 FYEKMQ (reference sequence). The CDR3 region has the DNA TGTGCCAGCAGCTTCCGGGACAACACCGGGGAGCTGTTTTTT. It translates to CASSFRDNTGELFF. Full variable domain (remainder filled in from reference TRBV13 and TRBJ2-2): AAGVIQSPRHLIKEKRETATLKCYPIPRHDTVYWYQQGPGQDPQFLISFYEKMQSDKGSIPDRFSAQQFSDYHSELNMSSLELGDSALYFCASSFRDNTGELFFGEGSRLTVL.

There are many counts of this clonotype. The V gene is TRBV5-1, the J gene TRBJ1-1, with a possible D match to TRBD1 (5 bases). CDR1 and CDR2 (germline): SGHRS, YFSETQ. V gave up 4 bases and J gave up 1 base, with 14 bases separating them. This CDR3 contains 15 residues. CDR3 protein: CASSTLGASNTEAFF. The CDR3 DNA follows: TGCGCCAGCAGCACTCTAGGGGCTTCGAACACTGAAGCTTTCTTT. The complete variable domain, with remaining parts taken from reference TRBV5-1 and TRBJ1-1, reads KAGVTQTPRYLIKTRGQQVTLSCSPISGHRSVSWYQQTPGQGLQFLFEYFSETQRNKGNFPGRFSGRQFSNSRSEMNVSTLELGDSALYLCASSTLGASNTEAFFGQGTRLTVV.

Many counts were recorded for this clonotype. CDR3 in amino acids: CASSSYPTSQGEQYF. The CDR3 DNA follows: TGTGCCAGCAGCTCCTACCCTACCAGTCAGGGCGAGCAGTACTTC. The chain uses TRBV11-1 and TRBJ2-7; possible D gene TRBD1, 5 bases. Trimming took off 4 bases at V and 6 bases at J, with 19 bases between the two ends. The CDR3 contains 15 residues. CDR1 SGHAT and CDR2 FQDESV come from the germline V gene (reference sequence).

This clonotype was detected many times. The chain employs TRBV10-2 and TRBJ1-1; tentatively, D is TRBD1 (5 bases). CDR3 length: 15 amino acids. Germline V gene data show CDR1 as WSHSY and CDR2 as SAAADI. V was cut by 4 bases and J by 3 bases, with 15 bases left in between. The CDR3 spells CASSAGPGLDTEAFF. The DNA for the CDR3 is TGCGCCAGCAGTGCGGGGCCTGGGCTGGACACTGAAGCTTTCTTT.

This clonotype was detected ten times or more. The J gene is TRBJ2-7, the V gene TRBV27; a weak D match, TRBD2 (5 bases). Trimming pared 6 bases from V and 5 bases from J, leaving 20 bases between. The CDR3 is 15 amino acids. The germline gives CDR1 MNHEY, CDR2 SMNVEV (reference sequence). As DNA, the CDR3 is TGTGCCAGCAGCCTTCTTGGAGAGGGATTCCACGAGCAGTACTTC. It translates to CASSLLGEGFHEQYF.

This clonotype was observed many times. The V call is TRBV11-1, the J call TRBJ1-1, with 11 nucleotides matching TRBD1. This CDR3 spans 18 amino acids. Losses at the gene ends were 2 bases for V and 0 bases for J; bases not matched to a gene: 8. The V gene's germline CDR1 is SGHAT and CDR2 FQDESV (reference sequence). The CDR3 loop is CASSLTPGQGVMNTEAFF. CDR3 sequence (DNA): TGTGCCAGCAGCTTAACACCGGGACAGGGGGTCATGAACACTGAAGCTTTCTTT.

This clonotype was seen many times. The V gene is TRBV27, the J gene TRBJ2-4; TRBD2 matches at 8 bases. The CDR3 covers 15 residues. In germline, CDR1 is MNHEY, CDR2 SMNVEV (reference sequence). The V gene end was trimmed by 6 bases and the J gene end by 4 bases; junction bases not matched to a gene: 8. CDR3 amino acids: CASRNGRASKNIQYF. CDR3 in DNA: TGTGCCAGCAGGAACGGGAGGGCGTCAAAAAACATTCAGTACTTC.

This clonotype was counted many times. The chain joins TRBV4-3 to TRBJ1-5; TRBD1 agrees at 7 bases. The CDR3 length is 15 residues. Germline CDR1 LGHNA, CDR2 YSLEER. Trimming at V came to 0 bases and at J to 6 bases, leaving 5 bases not matched to a gene. This CDR3 is CASSQDRAGGQPQHF. The DNA of the CDR3 is TGCGCCAGCAGCCAAGATAGGGCAGGGGGTCAGCCCCAGCATTTT.

The chain joins TRBV5-1 to TRBJ1-1; 8 bases are shared with TRBD1. The germline V gene encodes CDR1 SGHRS and CDR2 YFSETQ. The CDR3 consists of 16 residues. Trimming cost V 4 bases and J 0 bases; bases outside gene matches: 8. CDR3 residues: CASSAAGTGMNTEAFF. CDR3 nucleotides: TGCGCCAGCAGCGCCGCCGGGACAGGTATGAACACTGAAGCTTTCTTT.

Comment on this clonotype: It may be a read error: a sequence one base away is much more abundant. The chain links TRBV2 to TRBJ2-5; D gene ambiguous. The CDR3 runs to 14 residues. V was pared by 5 bases and J by 5 bases, with 15 bases between. CDR1 is SNHLY and CDR2 is FYNNEI in the germline V gene. This CDR3 reads CASSRVENLETQYF. The CDR3 DNA sequence: TGTGCCAGCAGTAGAGTTGAGAATTTGGAGACCCAGTACTTC. Together with reference TRBV2 and TRBJ2-5, the CDR3 gives the full variable domain: EPEVTQTPSHQVTQMGQEVILRCVPISNHLYFYWYRQILGQKVEFLVSFYNNEISEKSEIFDDQFSVERPDGSNFTLKIRSTKLEDSAMYFCASSRVENLETQYFGPGTRLLVL.

This clonotype was observed at least ten times. The chain carries TRBV28 and TRBJ2-7; TRBD2 matches at 11 bases. With V trimmed by 11 bases and J by 0 bases, 6 bases remained unmatched. This CDR3 is 14 amino acids long. Germline CDR1 reads MDHEN; CDR2 reads SYDVKM. CDR3 coding DNA: TGTGCCGGAGCTACTAGCGGGAGCTCCTACGAGCAGTACTTC. Residues: CAGATSGSSYEQYF.

The chain employs TRBV4-3 and TRBJ1-1; D unresolved. CDR1 LGHNA and CDR2 YSLEER come from the germline V gene. V was trimmed by 0 bases and J by 2 bases, leaving 7 bases between them. The CDR3 runs 14 residues. This chain's CDR3 is CASSQDFLNTEAFF. In nucleotides, the CDR3 is TGCGCCAGCAGCCAAGATTTCCTCAACACTGAAGCTTTCTTT.

Many counts were recorded for this clonotype. This sequence joins TRBV7-9 and TRBJ2-3; 7 positions match TRBD1. This CDR3 is 15 amino acids long. The germline CDR1 and CDR2 sequences are SEHNR and FQNEAQ (reference sequence). After removal of 4 bases from V and 0 bases from J, the junction contained 4 bases not matched to a gene. CDR3 region: CASSSTGESTDTQYF. CDR3 coding DNA: TGTGCCAGCAGCTCAACAGGGGAAAGCACAGATACGCAGTATTTT.

This rearrangement joins TRBV24-1 to TRBJ2-1; TRBD2 is a possible D gene (6 bases). Trimming removed 9 bases at V and 4 bases at J, with 15 bases between. Germline CDR1 KGHDR, CDR2 SFDVKD. This CDR3 is built from 14 residues. In nucleotides, the CDR3 is TGTGCCACCGCCTCCGGGGAGGCTTACAATGAGCAGTTCTTC. It is translated as CATASGEAYNEQFF.

This clonotype was counted ten times or more. The V gene is TRBV6-2 or TRBV6-3, the J gene TRBJ2-1; D remains unclear. Germline loops: CDR1 MNHEY, CDR2 SVGEGT. The CDR3 spans 15 residues. V gave up 2 bases and J gave up 3 bases, with 11 bases separating them. This CDR3 reads CASSYDFGYYNEQFF. In DNA form, the CDR3 reads TGTGCCAGCAGTTACGATTTCGGGTACTACAATGAGCAGTTCTTC.

This clonotype was seen a few times. V is TRBV27 and J is TRBJ2-3; 7 nucleotides agree with TRBD1. Unmatched junction bases numbered 6, after V lost 0 bases and J lost 6 bases. The CDR3 length is 15 residues. Germline V gives CDR1 MNHEY, CDR2 SMNVEV (reference sequence). The CDR3 loop reads CASSLSPRGRDTQYF. The CDR3 bases are TGTGCCAGCAGTTTATCCCCGAGGGGGCGCGATACGCAGTATTTT.

In its sample, this clonotype was seen many times. J is TRBJ1-1 and V is TRBV9; the D gene is possibly TRBD1 (6 bases). CDR1 and CDR2 from the germline V gene are SGDLS and YYNGEE. The ends were cut back, 0 bases at V and 11 bases at J, with 14 bases in the middle. The CDR3 sequence is 13 residues long. Here the CDR3 DNA reads TGTGCCAGCAGCGTAGGTTGGACAGAGAAGGCTTTCTTT. It is translated as CASSVGWTEKAFF.

This clonotype has a handful of counts. The chain employs TRBV6-2 or TRBV6-3 and TRBJ1-2, with D unresolved. Trimming cost V 2 bases and J 4 bases, with 8 bases left between them. In germline, CDR1 is MNHEY, CDR2 SVGEGT. The CDR3 contains 13 residues. Here the CDR3 reads CASSYIQRYGYTF. The DNA for the CDR3 is TGTGCCAGCAGTTACATCCAGCGCTATGGCTACACCTTC.

This clonotype has ten or more counts. The rearrangement uses TRBV4-3 and TRBJ1-6; D unclear. This CDR3 has 15 amino acids. V dropped 4 bases and J dropped 4 bases, with 11 bases sitting between them. Germline CDR1 reads LGHNA; CDR2 reads YSLEER. The CDR3 reads CASSRSHSYNSPLHF. Here the CDR3 DNA reads TGCGCCAGCAGCCGGAGCCACTCTTATAATTCACCCCTCCACTTT.

This clonotype was found a few times. The chain combines TRBV25-1 with TRBJ1-2; 8 bases are shared with TRBD1. The CDR3 is 14 residues long. V was pared by 1 base and J by 7 bases, with 5 bases of the junction left unmatched. Germline V lookup: CDR1 MGHDK, CDR2 SYGVNS. In DNA form, the CDR3 reads TGTGCCAGCAGTGAATGGCAGGGGGCCCTTGGCTACACCTTC. Its translation is CASSEWQGALGYTF.

The sample holds many counts of this clonotype. The J gene is TRBJ2-7, the V gene TRBV10-3, with TRBD2 as a possible D gene (6 bases). The germline V gene has CDR1 ENHRY and CDR2 SYGVKD. This CDR3 contains 15 residues. V lost 0 bases, J lost 3 bases, and 12 bases lay in between. For the CDR3, the DNA is TGTGCCATCAGTGAGTCGCAGGGACTGGACTACGAGCAGTACTTC. Its protein is CAISESQGLDYEQYF.

The CDR3 here is CASSQSDTSENIQYF. The CDR3 DNA reads as TGTGCCAGCAGCCAAAGCGATACTAGCGAAAACATTCAGTACTTC. This chain joins TRBV3-1 and TRBJ2-4, with 7 bases fitting TRBD2. CDR3 length equals 15 residues. The germline gives CDR1 LGHDT, CDR2 YNNKEL (reference sequence). Trimming took 2 bases from V and 5 from J; bases not matched to a gene: 6. The entire variable domain, with the rest obtained from reference TRBV3-1 and TRBJ2-4, is as follows: DTAVSQTPKYLVTQMGNDKSIKCEQNLGHDTMYWYKQDSKKFLKIMFSYNNKELIINETVPNRFSPKSPDKAHLNLHINSLELGDSAVYFCASSQSDTSENIQYFGAGTRLSVL.

This clonotype has a count of ten or more. CDR3 region: CASSLNRRGDSYEQYF. Here the CDR3 DNA reads TGTGCCAGCAGCCTTAATCGCAGGGGTGACTCCTACGAGCAGTACTTC. The chain links TRBV6-1 to TRBJ2-7, with D perhaps matching TRBD1 (6 bases). Germline V gives CDR1 MNHNS, CDR2 SASEGT. This CDR3 is 16 amino acids long. V lost 6 bases and J lost 0, with 18 bases in between.

This clonotype has a count of ten or more. The chain combines TRBV7-9 with TRBJ2-5, with TRBD2 matching over 8 bases. Trimming cost V 6 bases and J 5 bases; bases outside gene matches: 11. CDR3 size: 15 residues. In germline, CDR1 is SEHNR, CDR2 FQNEAQ (reference sequence). The DNA of the CDR3 is TGTGCCAGCAGTCGTAGAACTAGCGGTGAGGAGACCCAGTACTTC. It yields the protein CASSRRTSGEETQYF.

This clonotype has a count of ten or more. The genes are TRBV10-2 and TRBJ2-1; D gene uncertain. Per germline, CDR1 WSHSY and CDR2 SAAADI. This CDR3 spans 16 amino acids. Trimming cost V 4 bases and J 0 bases, with 13 bases left between them. CDR3 coding DNA: TGCGCCAGCAGTGTCTTTATTGCGGTCTCCTACAATGAGCAGTTCTTC. Translating gives CASSVFIAVSYNEQFF.

This clonotype was observed a few times. The rearrangement joins TRBV7-8 to TRBJ1-1; D perhaps matches TRBD1 (5 bases). CDR1 is SGHVS and CDR2 is FQNEAQ in the germline V gene. Trimming took 3 bases from V and 4 from J, leaving 12 bases between them. CDR3 length: 14 amino acids. The CDR3 DNA follows: TGTGCCAGCAGCTTCGGGGGGGGTGGCACTGAAGCTTTCTTT. Amino acids: CASSFGGGGTEAFF.

V gene TRBV20-1 combines with J gene TRBJ2-1, with D perhaps TRBD1 or TRBD2 (5 bases each). V was cut by 8 bases and J by 4 bases, with 15 bases left in between. Germline-derived CDR1 and CDR2 are DFQATT and SNEGSKA (reference sequence). CDR3 length: 13 amino acids. The CDR3 sequence is CSFRDPRYNEQFF. CDR3 bases: TGCAGTTTTCGGGACCCAAGATACAATGAGCAGTTCTTC.

In this sample, this clonotype turned up many times. V is TRBV6-2 or TRBV6-3 and J is TRBJ2-5; no definite D call. The germline CDR1 and CDR2 sequences are MNHEY and SVGEGT. The CDR3 length is 14 residues. The V and J ends lost 7 bases and 4 bases respectively, with 16 bases between them. CDR3: CASTSWASPETQYF. In DNA form, the CDR3 reads TGTGCCAGCACCTCGTGGGCGTCTCCAGAGACCCAGTACTTC.

In its sample, this clonotype was seen many times. This sequence joins TRBV7-9 and TRBJ1-1; 9 bases map to TRBD1. The CDR3 sequence is 15 residues long. After removal of 5 bases from V and 4 bases from J, the junction contained 8 bases not matched to a gene. Per germline, CDR1 SEHNR and CDR2 FQNEAQ (reference sequence). CDR3 bases: TGTGCCAGCAGCCTATGGACAGGGGAACTCACTGAAGCTTTCTTT. Protein product: CASSLWTGELTEAFF.

Many counts were recorded for this clonotype. The chain joins TRBV20-1 to TRBJ2-2, with D tentatively TRBD2 (6 bases). There are 14 residues in the CDR3. The germline V gene has CDR1 DFQATT and CDR2 SNEGSKA (reference sequence). V was pared by 2 bases and J by 5 bases, with 12 bases between. The CDR3 here is CSARTGTSTGELFF. As DNA, the CDR3 is TGCAGTGCTAGAACCGGGACTTCGACCGGGGAGCTGTTTTTT.